Shown below are 6 T cell receptor beta chains from a single sample sequenced in a study of PD-1 blockade in classical Hodgkin lymphoma. Stated time point: cycle 4 day 1 (C4D1), after more than five weeks of nivolumab. Brentuximab vedotin exposure varied among the patients, all of whom had relapsed after autologous stem cell transplantation. The table came from immunoSEQ multiplex PCR; TCRdb's copy has only in-frame clones and leaves some out. The table lists 25,000 to 30,000 clones, just under 80% of them singletons. The sample consisted of peripheral blood mononuclear cells (PBMCs), taken before the fourth cycle of nivolumab. The source of these receptors is a human donor with classical Hodgkin lymphoma.

The J gene is TRBJ2-5, the V gene TRBV27, with D uncertain. The J call is doubtful: the DNA matches TRBJ2-7 better. The CDR3 sequence is 13 residues long. Germline CDR1 MNHEY, CDR2 SMNVEV (reference sequence). CDR3: CASSLSRRNEQYF. CDR3 in DNA: TGTGCCAGCAGTTTATCACGGCGGAACGAGCAGTACTTC.

This rearrangement joins TRBV30 to TRBJ2-7; 7 nucleotides line up with TRBD2. The CDR3 totals 12 residues. The V and J ends lost 4 bases and 0 bases, in that order; junction bases with no gene match: 0. CDR1 is GTSNPN, CDR2 SVGIG, per germline (reference sequence). The CDR3 sequence is CAWTSGSYEQYF. Here the CDR3 DNA reads TGTGCCTGGACTAGCGGCTCCTACGAGCAGTACTTC.

V is TRBV5-6 and J is TRBJ1-5; TRBD1 might be the D (6 bases). Germline CDR1 and CDR2: SGHDT and YYEEEE. The CDR3 loop spans 18 amino acids. V was pared by 4 bases and J by 0 bases, with 20 bases between. For the CDR3, the DNA is TGTGCCAGCAGCCGAGGACAGCTACGCCTCGATAGCAATCAGCCCCAGCATTTT. Its translation: CASSRGQLRLDSNQPQHF. Drawing the rest from reference TRBV5-6 and TRBJ1-5, the complete variable domain is DAGVTQSPTHLIKTRGQQVTLRCSPKSGHDTVSWYQQALGQGPQFIFQYYEEEERQRGNFPDRFSGHQFPNYSSELNVNALLLGDSALYLCASSRGQLRLDSNQPQHFGDGTRLSIL.

Worth noting for this clone: The sample holds other DNA sequences that translate to the same CDR3. The chain has TRBV28 and TRBJ2-7, with 10 bases identical to TRBD1. From germline, CDR1 is MDHEN and CDR2 SYDVKM. The CDR3 spans 13 residues. With 6 bases clipped from V and 2 bases from J, the junction kept 1 base outside the gene matches. The CDR3 DNA reads as TGTGCCAGCAGAGACAGGGGGCCCTACGAGCAGTACTTC. Translating it yields CASRDRGPYEQYF.

The chain recombines TRBV29-1 with TRBJ2-5, with TRBD1 identical over 8 bases. Germline V gene lookup returns CDR1 SQVTM and CDR2 ANQGSEA. Unmatched junction bases numbered 1, after V lost 3 bases and J lost 4 bases. The CDR3 consists of 12 residues. This CDR3 reads CSVDQGAETQYF. The DNA of the CDR3 is TGCAGCGTTGACCAGGGGGCAGAGACCCAGTACTTC.

The chain recombines TRBV7-9 with TRBJ2-2; D might be TRBD2 (5 bases). The V end lost 2 bases, the J end lost 3 bases, and 10 bases lay between the germline ends. Germline V gene data show CDR1 as SEHNR and CDR2 as FQNEAQ (reference sequence). The CDR3 is 15 amino acids. CDR3 DNA sequence: TGTGCCAGCAGCTTATCGGACTCCCACACCGGGGAGCTGTTTTTT. This sequence encodes CASSLSDSHTGELFF.